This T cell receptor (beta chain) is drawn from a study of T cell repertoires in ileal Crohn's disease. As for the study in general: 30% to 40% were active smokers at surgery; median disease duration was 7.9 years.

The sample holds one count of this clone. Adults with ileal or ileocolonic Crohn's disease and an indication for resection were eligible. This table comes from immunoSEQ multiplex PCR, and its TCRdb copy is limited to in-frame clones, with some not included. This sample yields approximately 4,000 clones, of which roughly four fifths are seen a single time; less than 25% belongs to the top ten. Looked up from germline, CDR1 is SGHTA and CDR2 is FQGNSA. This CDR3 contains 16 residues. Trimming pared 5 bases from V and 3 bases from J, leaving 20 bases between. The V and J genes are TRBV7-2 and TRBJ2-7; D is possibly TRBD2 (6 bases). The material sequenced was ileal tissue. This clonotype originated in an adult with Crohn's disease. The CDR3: CASSQMGGDHVYEQYF. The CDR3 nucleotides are TGTGCCAGCAGCCAAATGGGCGGGGACCATGTCTACGAGCAGTACTTC.